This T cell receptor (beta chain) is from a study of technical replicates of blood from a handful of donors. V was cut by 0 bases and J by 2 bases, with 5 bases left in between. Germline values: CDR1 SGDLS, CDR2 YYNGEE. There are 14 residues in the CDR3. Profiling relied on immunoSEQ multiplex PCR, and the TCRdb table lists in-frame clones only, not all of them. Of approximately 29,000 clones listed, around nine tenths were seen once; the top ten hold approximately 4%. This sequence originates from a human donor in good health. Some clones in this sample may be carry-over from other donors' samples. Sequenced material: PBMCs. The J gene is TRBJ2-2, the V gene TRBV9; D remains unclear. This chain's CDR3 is CASSVAGNTGELFF. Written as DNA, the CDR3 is TGTGCCAGCAGCGTAGCTGGCAACACCGGGGAGCTGTTTTTT.